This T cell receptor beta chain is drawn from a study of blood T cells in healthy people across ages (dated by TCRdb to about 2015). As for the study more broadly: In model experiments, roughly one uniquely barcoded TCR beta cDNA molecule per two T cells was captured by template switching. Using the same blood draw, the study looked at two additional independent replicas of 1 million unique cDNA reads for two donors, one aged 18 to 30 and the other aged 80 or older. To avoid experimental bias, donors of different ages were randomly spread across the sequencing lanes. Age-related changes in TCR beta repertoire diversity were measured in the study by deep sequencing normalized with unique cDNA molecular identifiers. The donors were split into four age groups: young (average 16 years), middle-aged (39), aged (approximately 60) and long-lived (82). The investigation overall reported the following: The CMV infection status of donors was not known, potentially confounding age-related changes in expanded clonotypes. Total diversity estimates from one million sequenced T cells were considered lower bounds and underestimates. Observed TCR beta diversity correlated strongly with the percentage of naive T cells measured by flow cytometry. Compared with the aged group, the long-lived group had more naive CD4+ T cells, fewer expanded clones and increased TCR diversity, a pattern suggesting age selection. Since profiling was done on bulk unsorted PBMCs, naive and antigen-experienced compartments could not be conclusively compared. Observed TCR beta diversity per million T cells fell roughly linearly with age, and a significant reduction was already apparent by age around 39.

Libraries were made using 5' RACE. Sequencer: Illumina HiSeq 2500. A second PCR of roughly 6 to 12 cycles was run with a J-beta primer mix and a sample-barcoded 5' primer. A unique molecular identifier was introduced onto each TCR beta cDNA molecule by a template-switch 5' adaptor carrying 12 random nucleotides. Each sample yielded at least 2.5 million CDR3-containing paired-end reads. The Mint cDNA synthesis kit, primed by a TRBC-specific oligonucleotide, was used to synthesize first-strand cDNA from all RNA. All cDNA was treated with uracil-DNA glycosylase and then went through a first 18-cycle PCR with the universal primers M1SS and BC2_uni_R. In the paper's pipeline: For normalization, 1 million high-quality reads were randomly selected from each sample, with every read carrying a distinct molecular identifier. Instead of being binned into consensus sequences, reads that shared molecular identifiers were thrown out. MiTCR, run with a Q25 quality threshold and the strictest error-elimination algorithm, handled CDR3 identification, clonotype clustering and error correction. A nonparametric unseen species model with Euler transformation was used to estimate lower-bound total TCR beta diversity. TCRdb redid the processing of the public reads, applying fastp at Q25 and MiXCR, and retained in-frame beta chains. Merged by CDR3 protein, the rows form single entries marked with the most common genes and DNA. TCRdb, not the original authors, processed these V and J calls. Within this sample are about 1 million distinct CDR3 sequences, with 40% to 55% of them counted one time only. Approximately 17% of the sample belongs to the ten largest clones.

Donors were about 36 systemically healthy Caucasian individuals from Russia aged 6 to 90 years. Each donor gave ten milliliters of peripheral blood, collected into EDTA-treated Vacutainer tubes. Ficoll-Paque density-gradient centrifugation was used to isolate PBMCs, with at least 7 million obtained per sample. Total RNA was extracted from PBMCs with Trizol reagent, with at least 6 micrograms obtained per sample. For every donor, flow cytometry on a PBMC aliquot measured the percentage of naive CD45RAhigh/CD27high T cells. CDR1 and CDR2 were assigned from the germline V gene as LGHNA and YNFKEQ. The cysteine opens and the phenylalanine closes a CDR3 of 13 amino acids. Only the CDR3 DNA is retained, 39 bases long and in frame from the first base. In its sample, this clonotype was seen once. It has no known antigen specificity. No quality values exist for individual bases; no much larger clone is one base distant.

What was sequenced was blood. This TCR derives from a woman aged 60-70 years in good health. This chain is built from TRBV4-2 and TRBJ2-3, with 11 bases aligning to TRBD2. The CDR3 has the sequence CATASGRRDTQYF. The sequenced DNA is TGTGCGACCGCTAGCGGGAGGCGAGATACGCAGTATTTT.